These T cell receptor beta chains were read from a single sample in a study of T cells after posttransplantation cyclophosphamide. Sequenced by immunoSEQ multiplex PCR; TCRdb stores in-frame clones only, minus some. Altogether 7,300 or so clones were found in the sample, and no singletons occur. Sequencing was performed on PBMCs, taken after allogeneic stem cell transplant with posttransplant cyclophosphamide. The origin of the receptors is a male patient aged 45-60 years who received an allogeneic stem cell transplant from an unrelated donor, was CMV-positive, and had acute GVHD only. The graft donor may account for some of the T cells. The CDR3 runs from the conserved cysteine through the conserved F or W. A D gene is named only where the DNA matches it firmly. The size field is filled for only some rows; it gives once, few, many or a size class.

>medium-sized|TRBV7-2|TRBD1|TRBJ1-2
CASSPGQGEGYTF
TGTGCCAGCAGCCCCGGACAGGGGGAGGGCTACACCTTC
>many|TRBV5-1|NA|TRBJ2-5
CASSGTHQETQYF
TGCGCCAGCTCCGGGACTCACCAAGAGACCCAGTACTTC
>many|TRBV2|NA|TRBJ2-3
CASSDTRGRTQYF
TGTGCCAGCAGCGACACACGGGGAAGGACGCAGTATTTT
>many|TRBV5-1|NA|TRBJ2-7
CASSVGSLYEQYF
TGCGCCAGCAGCGTGGGGAGTCTTTACGAGCAGTACTTC
>many|TRBV9|TRBD1|TRBJ1-3
CASSVGTGTGNTIYF
TGTGCCAGCAGCGTAGGGACAGGGACTGGAAACACCATATATTTT
>few|TRBV30|NA|TRBJ2-5
CAWSIEGWETQYF
TGTGCCTGGAGTATCGAGGGCTGGGAGACCCAGTACTTC
>many|TRBV30|TRBD2|TRBJ2-5
CAWMGLAGRTQYF
TGTGCCTGGATGGGACTAGCGGGCAGGACCCAGTACTTC
>NA|TRBV2|TRBD2|TRBJ2-7
CASSSQGGIYEQYF
TGTGCCAGCTCCTCTCAGGGAGGGATCTACGAGCAGTACTTC
>NA|TRBV19|NA|TRBJ1-3
CASTTSGVGNTIYF
TGTGCCAGTACCACATCGGGAGTCGGAAACACCATATATTTT
>NA|TRBV7-2|TRBD2|TRBJ2-3
CASSSGTGIAGGPLGQYF
TGTGCCAGCAGCAGTGGGACGGGGATAGCGGGGGGGCCACTGGGGCAGTATTTT
>many|TRBV19|NA|TRBJ2-2
CASSINPQGTGELFF
TGTGCCAGTAGTATAAACCCCCAGGGGACCGGGGAGCTGTTTTTT
>NA|TRBV11-3|NA|TRBJ2-1
CASSPDGQNNEQFF
TGTGCCAGCAGCCCCGACGGACAGAACAATGAGCAGTTCTTC
>medium-sized|TRBV19|NA|TRBJ2-4
CASSIRLQAKNIQYF
TGTGCCAGTAGTATACGTTTGCAGGCCAAAAACATTCAGTACTTC
>few|TRBV28|TRBD1|TRBJ2-7
CASSLWGDRAYEQYF
TGTGCCAGCAGTTTGTGGGGGGACAGGGCCTACGAGCAGTACTTC
>many|TRBV7-8|NA|TRBJ2-7
CASSPKAPRSSYEQYF
TGTGCCAGCAGCCCTAAAGCCCCGCGGAGCTCCTACGAGCAGTACTTC
>many|TRBV28|TRBD1|TRBJ1-1
CASSPDRENTEAFF
TGTGCCAGCAGTCCCGACAGGGAGAACACTGAAGCTTTCTTT
>NA|TRBV28|NA|TRBJ1-2
CASSLPGSNYGYTF
TGTGCCAGCAGTTTACCGGGGAGTAACTATGGCTACACCTTC
>many|TRBV10-1|TRBD2|TRBJ2-7
CASPRSGGTSYEQYF
TGCGCCAGCCCTCGTAGCGGGGGAACCTCCTACGAGCAGTACTTC
>many|TRBV28|NA|TRBJ1-5
CASSPLGWPQHF
TGTGCCAGCAGTCCACTCGGGTGGCCCCAGCATTTT
>NA|TRBV7-2|TRBD1|TRBJ2-5
CASSSWTGAETQYF
TGTGCCAGCAGCTCCTGGACAGGGGCAGAGACCCAGTACTTC